A single sample is the source of the 25 T cell receptor beta chains below, sequenced in a study of CD8 T cells in Susac syndrome. Reverse transcription of roughly 0.5 to 1 ug RNA was performed with random hexamers. One entry per CDR3 protein, called by TCRdb with MiXCR from the immunoSEQ multiplex PCR reads. The data show around 20,000 distinct CDR3 sequences, approximately 95% seen once. The sample comprised CD8+ T cells from PBMCs. These receptors were collected from a human donor in good health.

This chain joins TRBV4-1 and TRBJ1-5; no clear D. CDR1 and CDR2 from the germline V gene are MGHRA and YSYEKL. The V end was cut by 0 bases, the J end by 4 bases, with 10 bases between. There are 15 residues in the CDR3. CDR3 region: CASSQEGPMNQPQHF. The DNA for the CDR3 is TGCGCCAGCAGCCAAGAAGGGCCGATGAATCAGCCCCAGCATTTT.

This sequence joins TRBV7-9 and TRBJ2-1; 10 nucleotides match TRBD2. This CDR3 has 14 residues. The germline V gene has CDR1 SEHNR and CDR2 FQNEAQ (reference sequence). J was trimmed by 9 bases and V by 5 bases; bases with no gene match: 7. For the CDR3, the DNA is TGTGCCAGCAGCCCACAACTAGCGGGAACTGAGCAGTTCTTC. Its protein product is CASSPQLAGTEQFF.

This chain joins TRBV19 and TRBJ2-7, with 7 bases that match TRBD1. From germline, CDR1 is LNHDA and CDR2 SQIVND (reference sequence). V was pared by 3 bases and J by 3 bases, with 8 bases of the junction left unmatched. CDR3 length: 15 amino acids. CDR3 protein: CASSISQTGSYEQYF. The DNA of the CDR3 is TGTGCCAGTAGTATTTCACAGACAGGGAGCTACGAGCAGTACTTC. Together with reference TRBV19 and TRBJ2-7, the CDR3 gives the full variable domain: DGGITQSPKYLFRKEGQNVTLSCEQNLNHDAMYWYRQDPGQGLRLIYYSQIVNDFQKGDIAEGYSVSREKKESFPLTVTSAQKNPTAFYLCASSISQTGSYEQYFGPGTRLTVT.

V gene TRBV7-9 combines with J gene TRBJ2-7; D may match TRBD1 or TRBD2 (5 bases each). This CDR3 contains 15 residues. The ends were cut back, 5 bases at V and 2 bases at J, with 16 bases in the middle. Germline CDR1 and CDR2: SEHNR and FQNEAQ (reference sequence). CDR3 coding DNA: TGTGCCAGCAGCCCCTCGGCAGGGACGGCCTACGAGCAGTACTTC. Translation gives CASSPSAGTAYEQYF.

Only a few counts were recorded for this clonotype. J is TRBJ2-7 and V is TRBV19; D is perhaps TRBD1 (5 bases). The V and J ends lost 5 bases and 1 base respectively, with 9 bases between them. Per germline, CDR1 LNHDA and CDR2 SQIVND (reference sequence). CDR3 size: 13 residues. Here the CDR3 reads CASSLDSSYEQYV. CDR3 nucleotide sequence: TGTGCCAGTAGTCTCGACAGTTCCTACGAGCAGTACGTC.

This sequence joins TRBV20-1 and TRBJ1-2; D is possibly TRBD1 (5 bases). V lost 2 bases and J 7 bases, leaving 14 bases between the germline ends. The CDR3 has 13 residues. Germline values: CDR1 DFQATT, CDR2 SNEGSKA (reference sequence). Written as DNA, the CDR3 is TGCAGTGCTAGACTCCCCGACAGCTGTGGCTACACCTTC. It codes for CSARLPDSCGYTF.

CDR3 protein: CASRASFEQFF. The DNA for the CDR3 is TGTGCCAGCAGAGCCTCCTTTGAGCAGTTCTTC. The gene calls are TRBV7-9 and TRBJ2-1; no clear D. Trimming cost V 6 bases and J 9 bases, with 9 bases left between them. The CDR3 length is 11 residues. CDR1 and CDR2 (germline): SEHNR, FQNEAQ (reference sequence).

Comments on this clonotype: One end of the junction does not line up with germline, which may come from a read error. The chain carries TRBV15 and TRBJ2-3, with D perhaps matching TRBD1 (5 bases). The CDR3 has 11 amino acids. CDR1 is LNHNV, CDR2 YYDKDF, per germline (reference sequence). CDR3 in DNA: TGTGCCACCAGCAGAGGTTGGACAAAGGACTTT. It is translated as CATSRGWTKDF.

The rearrangement uses TRBV5-1 and TRBJ2-1; the match to TRBD2 covers 7 bases. Unmatched junction bases numbered 11, after V lost 1 base and J lost 7 bases. In germline, CDR1 is SGHRS, CDR2 YFSETQ. The CDR3 contains 16 residues. The CDR3 bases are TGCGCCAGCAGCTTGCCTAGCGGCCAGCTTCGGAATGAGCAGTTCTTC. The encoded protein is CASSLPSGQLRNEQFF. Filled out from reference TRBV5-1 and TRBJ2-1, the complete variable domain reads KAGVTQTPRYLIKTRGQQVTLSCSPISGHRSVSWYQQTPGQGLQFLFEYFSETQRNKGNFPGRFSGRQFSNSRSEMNVSTLELGDSALYLCASSLPSGQLRNEQFFGPGTRLTVL.

This chain links TRBV2 with TRBJ2-3, with D tentatively TRBD2 (5 bases). The CDR3 extends over 16 amino acids. The ends were cut back, 3 bases at V and 2 bases at J, with 15 bases in the middle. Germline values: CDR1 SNHLY, CDR2 FYNNEI. DNA of the CDR3: TGTGCCAGCAGTGAGCAGCGGTCCTTCGCCACAGATACGCAGTATTTT. Protein product: CASSEQRSFATDTQYF.

The rearrangement uses TRBV6-1 and TRBJ2-1, with TRBD1 matching over 8 bases. This CDR3 is built from 15 residues. CDR1 is MNHNS and CDR2 is SASEGT in the germline V gene. The V segment lost 6 bases and the J segment 6 bases; nucleotides outside the gene matches: 10. The CDR3 coding sequence is TGTGCCAGCAGACCCGGGCAGGGGGCTCGCAATGAGCAGTTCTTC. Translated, it gives CASRPGQGARNEQFF.

The chain is built from TRBV29-1 and TRBJ2-7; TRBD1 might be the D (8 bases). This CDR3 region has 14 residues. Trimming pared 7 bases from V and 4 bases from J, leaving 20 bases between. Per germline, CDR1 SQVTM and CDR2 ANQGSEA. This CDR3 reads CSARSGDRLYEQYF. CDR3 nucleotides: TGCAGCGCCCGAAGCGGGGACAGGCTTTACGAGCAGTACTTC.

The genes are TRBV20-1 and TRBJ2-7; no definite D call. The CDR3 consists of 15 residues. V lost 0 bases to trimming and J lost 0 bases, with 12 bases between them. The germline CDR1 and CDR2 sequences are DFQATT and SNEGSKA (reference sequence). The chain's CDR3 is CSARDIGTNSYEQYV. CDR3 nucleotides: TGCAGTGCTAGAGATATAGGAACCAACTCCTACGAGCAGTACGTC.

The chain joins TRBV7-8 to TRBJ2-1; no reliable D call. CDR3 size: 16 residues. Trimming left V 3 bases short and J 6 bases short, with 18 bases between. Germline CDR1 reads SGHVS; CDR2 reads FQNEAQ. CDR3 nucleotides: TGTGCCAGCAGCTTGTCCTTCGGAGTTCGAGGCAATGAGCAGTTCTTC. It yields the protein CASSLSFGVRGNEQFF.

This chain uses TRBV7-9 with TRBJ2-5; TRBD2 matches 8 bases. Germline CDR1 reads SEHNR; CDR2 reads FQNEAQ (reference sequence). This CDR3 contains 14 residues. Unmatched junction bases numbered 3, after V lost 2 bases and J lost 4 bases. The CDR3 loop is CASSLSSGRETQYF. CDR3 DNA: TGTGCCAGCAGCTTATCGAGCGGGAGAGAGACCCAGTACTTC.

The V gene is TRBV28, the J gene TRBJ2-7; 10 nucleotides agree with TRBD2. The ends lost 5 bases at V and 1 base at J; junction bases unmatched: 8. This CDR3 region has 16 residues. Germline lookup yields CDR1 MDHEN and CDR2 SYDVKM. The CDR3 is CASSPPRTSGSYEQYF. CDR3 sequence (DNA): TGTGCCAGCAGTCCGCCCCGGACTAGCGGATCCTACGAGCAGTACTTC.

The CDR3 DNA sequence: TGTGCCAGCAGCTCAGACAGGAGGATCGAAAAACTGTTTTTT. It codes for CASSSDRRIEKLFF. The chain combines TRBV28 with TRBJ1-4; D may be TRBD1 (6 bases). The CDR3 runs to 14 residues. Trimming stripped 6 bases from V and 8 bases from J, with 16 bases between. Germline CDR1 is MDHEN and CDR2 is SYDVKM.

The chain uses TRBV3-1 and TRBJ2-5, with 11 bases aligning to TRBD2. Germline CDR1 reads LGHDT; CDR2 reads YNNKEL (reference sequence). Trimming cost V 1 base and J 6 bases; bases outside gene matches: 7. The CDR3 has 16 amino acids. For the CDR3, the DNA is TGTGCCAGCAGCCAAGGTCTAGCGGGAGGTATAAAGACCCAGTACTTC. Translating gives CASSQGLAGGIKTQYF.

The V gene is TRBV13, the J gene TRBJ2-4; D might be TRBD1 (5 bases). Germline lookup yields CDR1 PRHDT and CDR2 FYEKMQ (reference sequence). With 5 bases removed from V and 9 bases from J, the gap between germline ends came to 14 bases. This CDR3 spans 13 amino acids. The CDR3 spells CASSPETGAIQYF. CDR3 bases: TGTGCCAGCAGCCCAGAAACAGGTGCCATTCAGTACTTC.

The CDR3 here is CASSQALAGGQIYNEQFF. CDR3 bases: TGTGCCAGCAGCCAGGCACTAGCGGGAGGCCAGATCTACAATGAGCAGTTCTTC. V gene TRBV7-8 combines with J gene TRBJ2-1; 12 bases fit TRBD2. Germline V CDR1 and CDR2: SGHVS, FQNEAQ. The CDR3 length is 18 residues. V lost 5 bases, J lost 3 bases, and 11 bases stayed unmatched.

This clonotype was seen a single time. The chain has TRBV21-1 and TRBJ2-1; the table's D call, TRBD2, has no DNA check behind it. TRBV21-1 corresponds to a pseudogene. The CDR3 contains 15 residues. CDR3 in amino acids: CASSKGLAGVGEQFF. The CDR3 DNA reads as TGTGCCAGCAGCAAGGGACTAGCGGGAGTCGGTGAGCAGTTCTTC.

This rearrangement joins TRBV6-2 or TRBV6-3 to TRBJ2-1; 7 nucleotides agree with TRBD2. The V gene's germline CDR1 is MNHEY and CDR2 SVGEGT. The trim removed 5 bases at V and 7 bases at J, leaving 8 bases unmatched. The CDR3 covers 14 residues. The CDR3 coding sequence is TGTGCCAGCAGTCATGCGGGAGACTTTAATGAGCAGTTCTTC. As protein: CASSHAGDFNEQFF.

In this sample, this clonotype turned up once. V gene TRBV29-1 combines with J gene TRBJ2-2, with D maybe TRBD1 (6 bases). CDR1 is SQVTM and CDR2 is ANQGSEA in the germline V gene. CDR3 length equals 17 residues. Trimming took 6 bases from V and 0 from J, leaving 20 bases between them. Written as DNA, the CDR3 is TGCAGCGTGCAACTGACAGGTAGAAACGCGAACACCGGGGAGCTGTTTTTT. This translates into CSVQLTGRNANTGELFF.

The CDR3 sequence: CASSSGSGTYNEQFF. CDR3 coding DNA: TGTGCCAGCTCCTCGGGCAGCGGGACCTACAATGAGCAGTTCTTC. The chain joins TRBV2 to TRBJ2-1; TRBD2 matches 7 bases. Per the germline V gene, CDR1 is SNHLY and CDR2 is FYNNEI. The CDR3 consists of 15 residues. With V trimmed by 8 bases and J by 2 bases, 9 bases remained unmatched.

The gene calls are TRBV3-1 and TRBJ2-5; 8 bases fit TRBD2. Germline V CDR1 and CDR2: LGHDT, YNNKEL (reference sequence). The CDR3 runs to 16 residues. Trimming removed 5 bases from V and 0 bases from J; junction bases left unmatched: 8. The CDR3: CASSDWTSRYQETQYF. The CDR3 DNA follows: TGTGCCAGCAGCGATTGGACTAGCAGATACCAAGAGACCCAGTACTTC.